This TCR beta chain was sequenced during a study of control samples from healthy donors and cancer patients. The CDR3 sequence is 16 residues long. With 2 bases removed from V and 6 bases from J, the gap between germline ends came to 19 bases. Per germline, CDR1 LGHDT and CDR2 YNNKEL (reference sequence). The assay was immunoSEQ multiplex PCR, and TCRdb's table has in-frame clones only and misses some. The data hold some 120,000 clones, with around 89% observed a single time. This clonotype was obtained from a woman between 65 and 79 years old in good health. Material for sequencing was blood. This chain uses TRBV3-1 (or the pseudogene TRBV3-2) with TRBJ1-2, with a tentative D call TRBD1 (6 bases). The CDR3 DNA follows: TGTGCCAGCAGCCAAAAGGGAGCCGGGGGCTTGGATGGCTACACCTTC. This translates into CASSQKGAGGLDGYTF.